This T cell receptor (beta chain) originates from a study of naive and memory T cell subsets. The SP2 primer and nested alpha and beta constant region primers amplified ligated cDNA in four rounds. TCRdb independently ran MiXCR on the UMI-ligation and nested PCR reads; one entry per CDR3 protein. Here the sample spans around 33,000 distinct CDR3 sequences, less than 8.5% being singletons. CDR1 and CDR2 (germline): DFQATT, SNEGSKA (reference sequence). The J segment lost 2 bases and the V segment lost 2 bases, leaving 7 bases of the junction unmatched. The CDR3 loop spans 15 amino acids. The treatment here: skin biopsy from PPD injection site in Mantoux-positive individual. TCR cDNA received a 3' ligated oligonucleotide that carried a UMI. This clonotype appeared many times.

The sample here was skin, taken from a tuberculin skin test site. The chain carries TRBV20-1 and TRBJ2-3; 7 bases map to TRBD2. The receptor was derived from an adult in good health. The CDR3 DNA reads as TGCAGTGCTAGATTTGCGGGGGTCCCCACAGATACGCAGTATTTT. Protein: CSARFAGVPTDTQYF.